A single sample is the source of the 30 T cell receptor beta chains below, sequenced in a study of early T cells in non-severe SARS-CoV-2 infection. A single record per CDR3 protein comes from TCRdb applying MiXCR to the 5' RACE reads. The sample has roughly 31,000 distinct CDR3 sequences, approximately 4.3% seen once. Sequenced sample: whole blood. These receptors were taken from an adult who was a healthcare worker with PCR-confirmed SARS-CoV-2 infection or an uninfected control (not recorded which).

This clonotype was recorded at least ten times. The chain has TRBV5-1 and TRBJ2-7; D remains unclear. Trimming stripped 3 bases from V and 5 bases from J, with 9 bases between. CDR1 and CDR2 (germline): SGHRS, YFSETQ. This CDR3 comprises 12 residues. In DNA, the CDR3 is TGCGCCAGCAGCTGGGGTCGAGACGAGCAGTACTTC. Translated: CASSWGRDEQYF.

The sample holds many counts of this clonotype. This sequence joins TRBV27 and TRBJ2-7; D is perhaps TRBD1 (6 bases). V lost 4 bases and J 2 bases, leaving 18 bases between the germline ends. The germline gives CDR1 MNHEY, CDR2 SMNVEV (reference sequence). CDR3 size: 16 residues. The DNA for the CDR3 is TGTGCCAGCAGTTCAACCTGGACAGACATCCCCTACGAGCAGTACTTC. It encodes CASSSTWTDIPYEQYF.

This clonotype has at least ten counts. J is TRBJ2-1 and V is TRBV5-6; D possibly uses TRBD1 or TRBD2 (5 bases each). The CDR3 totals 14 residues. Germline V lookup: CDR1 SGHDT, CDR2 YYEEEE. Trimming took off 2 bases at V and 15 bases at J, with 21 bases between the two ends. The CDR3 region is CASSFQGAAVPWFF. Written as DNA, the CDR3 is TGTGCCAGCAGCTTTCAGGGAGCGGCCGTCCCCTGGTTCTTC.

This clonotype appeared many times. The chain has TRBV6-2 or TRBV6-3 and TRBJ2-7; TRBD1 agrees at 7 bases. The CDR3 is 15 residues long. With 1 base clipped from V and 7 bases from J, the junction kept 10 bases outside the gene matches. CDR1 is MNHEY, CDR2 SVGEGT, per germline. The CDR3 DNA follows: TGTGCCAGCAGTTACTACGACAGGGTGTTCGAGGAGCAGTACTTC. This sequence encodes CASSYYDRVFEEQYF.

This clonotype was seen repeatedly, ten times or more. This sequence joins TRBV7-2 and TRBJ2-7; 13 positions match TRBD2. V was clipped by 4 bases and J by 2 bases; unmatched bases: 2. CDR1 and CDR2 from the germline V gene are SGHTA and FQGNSA. This CDR3 region has 15 residues. The CDR3 reads CASSSLAGGTYEQYF. The CDR3 DNA reads TGTGCCAGCAGCTCACTAGCGGGGGGGACCTACGAGCAGTACTTC.

This clonotype has only a few counts. This sequence joins TRBV12-3 or TRBV12-4 and TRBJ2-2, with D possibly being TRBD2 (5 bases). V was pared by 5 bases and J by 1 base, with 5 bases between. CDR3 length equals 13 residues. CDR3 loop: CASSGGNTGELFF. CDR3 DNA: TGTGCCAGCAGTGGAGGGAACACCGGGGAGCTGTTTTTT.

V is TRBV4-2 and J is TRBJ2-1; 8 bases are shared with TRBD2. Germline assignment: CDR1 LGHNA and CDR2 YNFKEQ. After removal of 4 bases from V and 7 bases from J, the junction contained 12 bases not matched to a gene. The CDR3 loop spans 16 amino acids. The DNA for the CDR3 is TGTGCCAGCAGCCCCCAGGTCGCGGGAGGAATTAATGAGCAGTTCTTC. Translating gives CASSPQVAGGINEQFF.

The rearrangement links TRBV3-1 to TRBJ1-4, with no clear D. Germline V lookup: CDR1 LGHDT, CDR2 YNNKEL (reference sequence). V gave up 3 bases and J gave up 3 bases, with 14 bases separating them. The CDR3 has 16 amino acids. CDR3 sequence: CASSQRMGMANEKLFF. The DNA of the CDR3 is TGTGCCAGCAGCCAGAGGATGGGGATGGCTAATGAAAAACTGTTTTTT.

This clonotype was seen ten or more times. This sequence joins TRBV27 and TRBJ2-4, with a tentative D call TRBD2 (6 bases). V shed 5 bases and J shed 0 bases, with 20 bases lying between them. The CDR3 covers 18 residues. The V gene's germline CDR1 is MNHEY and CDR2 SMNVEV (reference sequence). This chain's CDR3 is CASSPITGAQEAKNIQYF. Here the CDR3 DNA reads TGTGCCAGCAGTCCTATTACGGGAGCTCAAGAAGCCAAAAACATTCAGTACTTC.

This clonotype was observed at least ten times. This chain links TRBV19 with TRBJ1-4; the D gene is possibly TRBD1 (5 bases). Germline lookup yields CDR1 LNHDA and CDR2 SQIVND (reference sequence). V gave up 3 bases and J gave up 3 bases, with 11 bases separating them. This CDR3 spans 15 amino acids. The CDR3 DNA is TGTGCCAGTAGTATCGCCGGGGCTTCTAATGAAAAACTGTTTTTT. Translated: CASSIAGASNEKLFF.

This clonotype was seen at least ten times. This chain joins TRBV28 and TRBJ1-6, with D possibly TRBD1 on 5 matching bases. The CDR3 contains 16 residues. The V gene lost 2 bases and the J gene lost 1 base, with 9 bases spanning the gap. Per germline, CDR1 MDHEN and CDR2 SYDVKM. The DNA of the CDR3 is TGTGCCAGCAGTTTACAGGGAAGGTCCTATAATTCACCCCTCCACTTT. Encoded protein: CASSLQGRSYNSPLHF.

This clonotype was seen only a few times. This chain connects TRBV12-3 or TRBV12-4 to TRBJ2-1; D ambiguous. CDR3 size: 14 residues. Trimming took off 0 bases at V and 1 base at J, with 4 bases between the two ends. CDR3: CASSLASSYNEQFF. CDR3 nucleotides: TGTGCCAGCAGTTTAGCCAGTTCCTACAATGAGCAGTTCTTC.

This clonotype was counted ten times or more. This chain uses TRBV24-1 with TRBJ2-1, with 8 bases that match TRBD1. The CDR3 sequence is 14 residues long. Per germline, CDR1 KGHDR and CDR2 SFDVKD. V lost 7 bases and J lost 4; bases outside the gene matches: 5. In DNA form, the CDR3 reads TGTGCCACCAGACCCGGACAGGGATACAATGAGCAGTTCTTC. Translated, it gives CATRPGQGYNEQFF.

This clonotype was counted at least ten times. The V and J genes are TRBV20-1 and TRBJ1-2, with D possibly TRBD1 on 5 matching bases. With 0 bases removed from V and 2 bases from J, the gap between germline ends came to 10 bases. The CDR3 is 14 amino acids. Germline CDR1 is DFQATT and CDR2 is SNEGSKA (reference sequence). DNA of the CDR3: TGCAGTGCTAGAGATCTGACAGCAAACTATGGCTACACCTTC. Residues: CSARDLTANYGYTF.

This clonotype was observed at least ten times. The chain couples TRBV5-1 to TRBJ2-7; tentative D call: TRBD1 (6 bases). The ends were cut back, 2 bases at V and 0 bases at J, with 12 bases in the middle. Germline V gene sequence: CDR1 SGHRS, CDR2 YFSETQ. The CDR3 contains 15 residues. The CDR3: CASSFTGTTSYEQYF. The CDR3, as DNA: TGCGCCAGCAGCTTTACAGGGACGACCTCCTACGAGCAGTACTTC.

Ten or more counts support this clonotype. The chain couples TRBV7-9 to TRBJ2-7; no firm D call. The CDR3 spans 12 residues. The V end was cut by 2 bases, the J end by 4 bases, with 6 bases between. Germline V lookup: CDR1 SEHNR, CDR2 FQNEAQ (reference sequence). The CDR3 loop is CASSLQPYEQYF. CDR3 DNA sequence: TGTGCCAGCAGCTTACAGCCTTACGAGCAGTACTTC.

This clonotype has ten or more counts. The chain combines TRBV5-1 with TRBJ2-2; TRBD1 matches 8 bases. The CDR3 runs 15 residues. V shed 7 bases and J 3 bases; nucleotides not matched to a gene: 8. Germline CDR1 and CDR2: SGHRS and YFSETQ. The CDR3 loop is CASSWADRDTGELFF. The DNA for the CDR3 is TGCGCCAGCTCTTGGGCGGACAGGGACACCGGGGAGCTGTTTTTT.

This clonotype was recorded many times. The chain is built from TRBV7-9 and TRBJ1-1; unclear D gene. Germline CDR1 and CDR2: SEHNR and FQNEAQ (reference sequence). The CDR3 has 14 amino acids. V was shortened by 0 bases and J by 1 base, with 6 bases between the two germline ends. CDR3 amino acids: CASSLADRNTEAFF. CDR3 DNA sequence: TGTGCCAGCAGCTTAGCTGACCGGAACACTGAAGCTTTCTTT.

Turning to this clonotype: This may be a read error: a much more frequent sequence differs by one nucleotide. V is TRBV20-1 and J is TRBJ2-3; 10 positions agree with TRBD2. The CDR3 contains 14 residues. CDR1 is DFQATT, CDR2 SNEGSKA, per germline (reference sequence). This chain's CDR3 is CSTSGAGGQDTQYF. DNA for the CDR3: TGCAGTACTAGTGGAGCGGGGGGGCAAGATACGCAGTATTTT.

This clonotype was seen repeatedly, ten times or more. The V and J genes are TRBV11-2 and TRBJ2-3; maybe TRBD2 (6 bases). V lost 7 bases and J 0 bases, leaving 17 bases between the germline ends. The germline gives CDR1 SGHAT, CDR2 FQNNGV. This CDR3 contains 16 residues. The CDR3 sequence: CASTPFLGTSTDTQYF. For the CDR3, the DNA is TGTGCCAGCACCCCATTTCTGGGGACTAGCACAGATACGCAGTATTTT.

This clonotype was observed a handful of times. For the CDR3, the DNA is TGTGCCAGCAGAGCGCCGGGATTATCCACCGGGGAGCTGTTTTTT. It encodes CASRAPGLSTGELFF. The chain links TRBV2 to TRBJ2-2; tentative D call: TRBD2 (5 bases). Per the germline V gene, CDR1 is SNHLY and CDR2 is FYNNEI. V was pared by 6 bases and J by 4 bases, with 15 bases between. The CDR3 consists of 15 residues.

The chain has TRBV29-1 and TRBJ2-3, with D unclear. CDR3 length: 11 amino acids. V lost 2 bases and J 3 bases, leaving 3 bases between the germline ends. Germline loops: CDR1 SQVTM, CDR2 ANQGSEA. CDR3 amino acids: CSVEITDTQYF. The CDR3 DNA is TGCAGCGTTGAAATAACAGATACGCAGTATTTT.

Only a few counts were recorded for this clonotype. The chain uses TRBV12-3 or TRBV12-4 and TRBJ2-2, with unresolved D. The CDR3 extends over 15 amino acids. Trimming took 5 bases from V and 6 from J, leaving 16 bases between them. The CDR3: CASSVLSSLPGELFF. The DNA of the CDR3 is TGTGCCAGCAGTGTCCTATCGAGTCTTCCCGGGGAGCTGTTTTTT.

The chain joins TRBV28 to TRBJ2-7; 7 bases agree with TRBD2. Trimming cost V 6 bases and J 0 bases; bases outside gene matches: 8. The V gene's germline CDR1 is MDHEN and CDR2 SYDVKM. The CDR3 extends over 15 amino acids. CDR3 bases: TGTGCCAGCAGCTCGGGAGGAGCGGACTCCTACGAGCAGTACTTC. This gives the protein CASSSGGADSYEQYF.

This clonotype has more than one count but fewer than ten. The chain couples TRBV10-3 to TRBJ2-7; D may be TRBD2 (6 bases). Germline loops: CDR1 ENHRY, CDR2 SYGVKD. CDR3 length equals 13 residues. The germline V and J ends were trimmed by 7 bases and 3 bases, with 13 bases remaining between them. In DNA, the CDR3 is TGTGCCATCACCGGGGGACCGGACTACGAGCAGTACTTC. Its translation: CAITGGPDYEQYF.

This clonotype was found many times. This chain uses TRBV10-3 with TRBJ2-1; tentative D call: TRBD2 (6 bases). The germline V gene encodes CDR1 ENHRY and CDR2 SYGVKD. The CDR3 covers 16 residues. Trimming took off 0 bases at V and 7 bases at J, with 16 bases between the two ends. This CDR3 reads CAISESSGGFGNEQFF. The DNA for the CDR3 is TGTGCCATCAGTGAGTCGTCCGGGGGTTTTGGGAATGAGCAGTTCTTC.

This clonotype was found many times. The gene calls are TRBV6-1 and TRBJ1-2; D unresolved. Trimming stripped 1 base from V and 8 bases from J, with 11 bases between. This CDR3 region has 13 residues. Germline CDR1 is MNHNS and CDR2 is SASEGT. CDR3 sequence: CASSEGGSHGYTF. Here the CDR3 DNA reads TGTGCCAGCAGTGAAGGGGGAAGTCACGGCTACACCTTC.

This clonotype was picked up many times. The CDR3 DNA follows: TGTGCCAGCACCGACATTAGCGGGAGCAGCACCGGGGAGCTGTTTTTT. This codes for CASTDISGSSTGELFF. The chain carries TRBV6-1 and TRBJ2-2; 9 bases match TRBD2. The ends lost 7 bases at V and 4 bases at J; junction bases unmatched: 10. Germline CDR1 is MNHNS and CDR2 is SASEGT. The CDR3 has 16 amino acids.

With regard to this clonotype: One end of the junction fails to match germline, which may point to a read error. The chain uses TRBV9 and TRBJ1-6; the match to TRBD1 covers 7 bases. This CDR3 is built from 16 residues. Germline values: CDR1 SGDLS, CDR2 YYNGEE. CDR3 DNA sequence: TGTGCCAGCAGCGGAGGGACAGACTCCTATAATTCACCCCTCCATTTT. Amino acid sequence: CASSGGTDSYNSPLHF.

This clonotype has a count of ten or more. The chain has TRBV7-9 and TRBJ2-1, with 11 bases aligning to TRBD2. The germline CDR1 and CDR2 sequences are SEHNR and FQNEAQ (reference sequence). The CDR3 loop spans 16 amino acids. Trimming took 2 bases from V and 4 from J; bases not matched to a gene: 4. CDR3 sequence: CASSLTGTSGYNEQFF. Here the CDR3 DNA reads TGTGCCAGCAGCTTAACCGGGACTAGCGGTTACAATGAGCAGTTCTTC.